Listed here is a single TCR beta chain. This specimen belongs to a study of T cell responses to AZD1222 COVID-19 vaccine. The data were produced by immunoSEQ multiplex PCR, yet TCRdb's version contains in-frame clones alone and is incomplete. This table has 170,000 or so clones, about 90% appearing once. The ends were cut back, 5 bases at V and 1 base at J, with 8 bases in the middle. The CDR3 extends over 12 amino acids. Looked up from germline, CDR1 is GTSNPN and CDR2 is SVGIG (reference sequence). This sequence joins TRBV30 and TRBJ1-1, with D perhaps matching TRBD1 (5 bases). The clonotype was recovered from an adult in good health. The sequenced sample was peripheral blood, obtained on day 0 of AZD1222 vaccination. In DNA form, the CDR3 reads TGTGCCTGGCGCGGGGGGAACACTGAAGCTTTCTTT. Translating gives CAWRGGNTEAFF.